This is a list of T cell receptor beta chains from one sample in a study of cytomegalovirus exposure and HLA in healthy donors. Some clones are missing from TCRdb's copy, which holds only in-frame ones; the method was immunoSEQ multiplex PCR. The sample consists of more than 100,000 clones, 77% of them appearing once. Sequenced material: PBMCs. These receptors came from a human donor in good health. Both conserved end residues are part of each CDR3. A D gene is named only where the DNA matches it firmly. Expanded clones are given a class, and other clones once, few, many or no size at all.

V gene,D gene,J gene,clone size,CDR3 protein,CDR3 DNA
TRBV30,-,TRBJ2-1,-,CAWSVRGFYNEQFF,TGTGCCTGGAGTGTTCGCGGATTTTACAATGAGCAGTTCTTC
TRBV19,TRBD1,TRBJ2-7,-,CASSSQGQLPYEQYF,TGTGCCAGTAGTTCCCAGGGACAGCTCCCCTACGAGCAGTACTTC
TRBV5-1,TRBD2,TRBJ2-2,-,CASRGGSLENTGELFF,TGCGCCAGCAGGGGGGGGAGTCTCGAGAACACCGGGGAGCTGTTTTTT
TRBV6-1,TRBD1,TRBJ1-5,few,CASSELQGAGQPQHF,TGTGCCAGCAGTGAATTACAGGGGGCAGGTCAGCCCCAGCATTTT
TRBV15,-,TRBJ2-2,-,CATSHWQADTGELFF,TGTGCCACCAGCCACTGGCAGGCTGACACCGGGGAGCTGTTTTTT
TRBV7-9,TRBD2,TRBJ2-1,-,CASSATSGSNNEQFF,TGTGCCAGCAGCGCGACTAGCGGGAGTAACAATGAGCAGTTCTTC
TRBV27,-,TRBJ1-2,-,CASSFSDFYGYTF,TGTGCCAGCAGTTTTAGTGATTTCTATGGCTACACCTTC
TRBV30,TRBD2,TRBJ2-2,-,CAWRPPGGGELFF,TGTGCCTGGAGACCCCCGGGGGGCGGGGAGCTGTTTTTT
TRBV9,-,TRBJ1-5,few,CASSVGFRDQPQHF,TGTGCCAGCAGCGTAGGGTTTCGGGATCAGCCCCAGCATTTT
TRBV18,TRBD1,TRBJ1-1,-,CASSPGTGMNTEAFF,TGTGCCAGCTCACCAGGGACAGGAATGAACACTGAAGCTTTCTTT
TRBV6-1,-,TRBJ1-2,-,CASSDGRTSPHYGYTF,TGTGCCAGCAGTGACGGTCGGACTTCTCCACACTATGGCTACACCTTC
TRBV6-5,-,TRBJ1-1,medium-sized,CASSYNGPKNTEAFF,TGTGCCAGCAGTTACAATGGGCCCAAGAACACTGAAGCTTTCTTT
TRBV27,TRBD1,TRBJ2-7,-,CASSSIGTGGWEQYF,TGTGCCAGCAGTTCCATCGGGACAGGGGGCTGGGAGCAGTACTTC
TRBV2,-,TRBJ1-1,-,CASGVDMNTEAFF,TGTGCCAGCGGAGTTGATATGAACACTGAAGCTTTCTTT
TRBV11-2,-,TRBJ2-2,-,CASSSRQAAGELFF,TGTGCCAGCAGCTCCCGACAGGCGGCCGGGGAGCTGTTTTTT
TRBV10-3,-,TRBJ1-1,few,CAISEIRDEAFF,TGTGCCATCAGTGAGATCAGGGATGAAGCTTTCTTT
TRBV2,TRBD2,TRBJ2-2,-,CASRSGLAGNTGELFF,TGTGCCAGCAGGTCCGGACTAGCGGGGAACACCGGGGAGCTGTTTTTT
TRBV2,-,TRBJ1-1,-,CASSVSFDRRATEAFF,TGTGCCAGCAGTGTGAGTTTCGACAGACGGGCCACTGAAGCTTTCTTT
TRBV4-1,-,TRBJ2-1,-,CASSQVLRGNEQFF,TGCGCCAGCAGCCAAGTACTCCGGGGCAATGAGCAGTTCTTC
TRBV5-1,TRBD2,TRBJ2-5,-,CASSSLAGGQETQYF,TGCGCCAGCAGCTCGCTAGCGGGAGGGCAAGAGACCCAGTACTTC